This T cell receptor (beta chain) originates from a study of blood T cell repertoires in COVID-19. In the original analysis: How many nucleated cells were present was estimated from reference gene primer amplification. The table came from immunoSEQ multiplex PCR; TCRdb's copy has only in-frame clones and leaves some out. V and J calls and clone size are copied from that table; D and trimming were computed from the DNA. Among around 100,000 clones, about 90% were seen once, and the ten largest hold less than 8.5%. The V and J ends lost 3 bases and 0 bases respectively, with 11 bases between them. The CDR3 is 14 amino acids. The germline V gene has CDR1 GTSNPN and CDR2 SVGIG (reference sequence). This clone was recorded only once.

The sample was peripheral blood. This chain links TRBV30 with TRBJ1-1; no firm D call. This receptor was identified in a young man in a cohort sampled during active COVID-19. Here the CDR3 reads CAWSSRKMNTEAFF. CDR3 nucleotide sequence: TGTGCCTGGAGCTCTAGGAAAATGAACACTGAAGCTTTCTTT.